A single sample is the source of the 12 T cell receptor beta chains below, sequenced in a study of cytomegalovirus exposure and HLA in healthy donors. Assay used: immunoSEQ multiplex PCR; TCRdb lists only in-frame clones, some missing. The sample lists 130,000 to 150,000 clones, roughly 89% occurring once. The sample was PBMCs. Receptors originate from a woman aged 18 to 35 in good health and CMV-seropositive.

The rearrangement uses TRBV18 and TRBJ2-1; tentatively, D is TRBD2 (6 bases). Trimming pared 4 bases from V and 7 bases from J, leaving 14 bases between. The germline CDR1 and CDR2 sequences are KGHSH and LQKENI. The CDR3 extends over 14 amino acids. The CDR3 is CASSRASVRNEQFF. Here the CDR3 DNA reads TGTGCCAGCTCACGGGCTAGCGTAAGAAATGAGCAGTTCTTC.

The chain links TRBV6-5 to TRBJ2-4; no firm D call. With 5 bases removed from V and 1 base from J, the gap between germline ends came to 12 bases. The CDR3 runs to 15 residues. Looked up from germline, CDR1 is MNHEY and CDR2 is SVGAGI. In DNA form, the CDR3 reads TGTGCCAGCAGTCCGAGGCGGCCCGCCAAAAACATTCAGTACTTC. This sequence encodes CASSPRRPAKNIQYF.

This clone was recorded only once. V and J are TRBV11-3 and TRBJ2-3; TRBD1 agrees at 7 bases. Unmatched junction bases numbered 6, after V lost 2 bases and J lost 4 bases. Germline V gives CDR1 SGHNT, CDR2 YENEEA. The CDR3 spans 15 residues. The CDR3 is CASSLLDRSPDTQYF. The CDR3 DNA reads as TGTGCCAGCAGCTTATTGGACAGGTCACCAGATACGCAGTATTTT.

This rearrangement joins TRBV28 to TRBJ2-7; D possibly corresponds to TRBD2 (5 bases). Trimming left V 4 bases short and J 0 bases short, with 13 bases between. This CDR3 region has 15 residues. Looked up from germline, CDR1 is MDHEN and CDR2 is SYDVKM. In nucleotides, the CDR3 is TGTGCCAGCAGTTCGCTCGGGGTGGGCTCCTACGAGCAGTACTTC. This sequence encodes CASSSLGVGSYEQYF. The variable domain in full, completed from reference TRBV28 and TRBJ2-7, reads DVKVTQSSRYLVKRTGEKVFLECVQDMDHENMFWYRQDPGLGLRLIYFSYDVKMKEKGDIPEGYSVSREKKERFSLILESASTNQTSMYLCASSSLGVGSYEQYFGPGTRLTVT.

This clone was seen once. The chain recombines TRBV4-3 with TRBJ2-1; 10 bases fit TRBD1. The germline CDR1 and CDR2 sequences are LGHNA and YSLEER. V lost 2 bases and J lost 0; bases outside the gene matches: 7. The CDR3 contains 18 residues. CDR3 sequence: CASSQTGQGSSSYNEQFF. The CDR3 DNA reads as TGCGCCAGCAGCCAAACGGGACAGGGGTCGAGCTCCTACAATGAGCAGTTCTTC.

V and J are TRBV7-9 and TRBJ2-7; TRBD2 matches at 7 bases. Germline V CDR1 and CDR2: SEHNR, FQNEAQ (reference sequence). CDR3 length: 13 amino acids. V dropped 8 bases and J dropped 3; count of bases not matched to a gene: 7. The CDR3 DNA sequence: TGTGCCAGCGGCCGGGAGGCTAACTACGAGCAGTACTTC. This sequence encodes CASGREANYEQYF.

The chain couples TRBV10-1 to TRBJ1-5; tentatively, D is TRBD1 (6 bases). V was pared by 9 bases and J by 1 base, with 10 bases between. Germline V CDR1 and CDR2: WNHNN, SYGVQD (reference sequence). The CDR3 is 13 amino acids. DNA for the CDR3: TGCGCCAGGAAACAGGGAAGCAATCAGCCCCAGCATTTT. Protein: CARKQGSNQPQHF.

A few counts support this clone. Other DNA variants within this sample encode the same CDR3. The V call is TRBV5-4, the J call TRBJ2-2; 8 nucleotides match TRBD2. Germline loops: CDR1 SGHNT, CDR2 YYREEE (reference sequence). This CDR3 spans 16 amino acids. The trim removed 4 bases at V and 7 bases at J, leaving 12 bases unmatched. CDR3 coding DNA: TGTGCCAGCAGCCGGGGACTAGGGGGTGGGGGCGGGGAGCTGTTTTTT. Protein product: CASSRGLGGGGGELFF.

V gene TRBV6-4 combines with J gene TRBJ1-2, with 7 bases matching TRBD1. The length of the CDR3 is 15 residues. Germline V lookup: CDR1 MRHNA, CDR2 SNTAGT. With V trimmed by 2 bases and J by 4 bases, 7 bases remained unmatched. The CDR3 bases are TGTGCCAGCAGTGACGATGGACAGGAGCTCTATGGCTACACCTTC. Translated: CASSDDGQELYGYTF.

This chain joins TRBV2 and TRBJ2-1; 8 bases match TRBD1. Germline loops: CDR1 SNHLY, CDR2 FYNNEI. CDR3 length: 15 amino acids. V trimming: 7 bases; J trimming: 6 bases; junction bases outside the gene matches: 11. The CDR3 reads CASTEGQGFSNEQFF. The CDR3 nucleotides read TGTGCCAGCACCGAAGGACAGGGTTTTTCCAATGAGCAGTTCTTC.

This sequence joins TRBV5-1 and TRBJ1-2; D is unresolved. CDR3 length equals 15 residues. V was trimmed by 7 bases and J by 4 bases, leaving 20 bases between them. Germline assignment: CDR1 SGHRS and CDR2 YFSETQ. The CDR3 coding sequence is TGCGCCAGCCAATTGATAGGCGGTTTTAGCTATGGCTACACCTTC. Protein sequence: CASQLIGGFSYGYTF.

CDR3 region: CASSLAWTADRNTEAFF. CDR3 DNA: TGCGCCAGCAGCTTGGCCTGGACAGCCGATCGGAACACTGAAGCTTTCTTT. The chain links TRBV5-1 to TRBJ1-1, with D possibly being TRBD1 (6 bases). Germline CDR1 SGHRS, CDR2 YFSETQ. The CDR3 runs 17 residues. Trimming cost V 0 bases and J 1 base, with 16 bases left between them.